A single sample gave rise to the 21 T cell receptor beta chains below, sequenced in a study of blood T cell repertoires in COVID-19. Repertoires were generated with immunoSEQ multiplex PCR, while TCRdb's copy carries only in-frame clones and drops some. The sample lists approximately 270,000 clones, around 85% occurring once. The sequencing input was PBMCs or T cells enriched from blood (not recorded which). The receptors originated from a woman aged 50 to 65 who had recovered from COVID-19.

The chain combines TRBV18 with TRBJ2-3; D is perhaps TRBD1 (5 bases). V was clipped by 2 bases and J by 2 bases, with 14 bases between them. Germline V gene lookup returns CDR1 KGHSH and CDR2 LQKENI. CDR3 size: 16 residues. CDR3 amino acids: CASSPLARASTDTQYF. Here the CDR3 DNA reads TGTGCCAGCTCACCATTAGCCAGGGCCTCCACAGATACGCAGTATTTT.

Concerning this clone: Distinct nucleotide sequences in the sample also encode this CDR3. This chain uses TRBV11-2 with TRBJ2-1; 9 nucleotides align to TRBD2. Germline values: CDR1 SGHAT, CDR2 FQNNGV. This CDR3 region has 15 residues. J gave up 4 bases and V 4 bases, and 5 bases lay outside the gene matches. The CDR3 loop reads CASSSLAGPYNEQFF. The DNA of the CDR3 is TGTGCCAGCAGCTCGCTAGCGGGACCTTACAATGAGCAGTTCTTC.

The rearrangement links TRBV28 to TRBJ2-7, with a possible D match to TRBD2 (6 bases). This CDR3 has 14 residues. Germline V lookup: CDR1 MDHEN, CDR2 SYDVKM. The V end lost 4 bases, the J end lost 0 bases, and 10 bases lay between the germline ends. CDR3: CASSYTGSSYEQYF. The CDR3 DNA is TGTGCCAGCAGTTACACCGGGAGCTCCTACGAGCAGTACTTC. Combining the CDR3 with reference TRBV28 and TRBJ2-7 gives the whole variable domain DVKVTQSSRYLVKRTGEKVFLECVQDMDHENMFWYRQDPGLGLRLIYFSYDVKMKEKGDIPEGYSVSREKKERFSLILESASTNQTSMYLCASSYTGSSYEQYFGPGTRLTVT.

The chain recombines TRBV5-1 with TRBJ1-5, with a tentative D call TRBD1 (5 bases). The ends were cut back, 3 bases at V and 2 bases at J, with 9 bases in the middle. This CDR3 is built from 14 residues. Germline V lookup: CDR1 SGHRS, CDR2 YFSETQ. CDR3 nucleotide sequence: TGCGCCAGCAGCTCCCAGGGTGGCAATCAGCCCCAGCATTTT. This encodes CASSSQGGNQPQHF.

The V and J genes are TRBV28 and TRBJ2-7; perhaps TRBD2 as D (5 bases). V shed 8 bases and J shed 1 base, with 15 bases lying between them. CDR3 size: 14 residues. CDR1 is MDHEN and CDR2 is SYDVKM in the germline V gene. The CDR3 coding sequence is TGTGCCAGCGTATCCCAGCGGAGATCCTACGAGCAGTACTTC. This sequence encodes CASVSQRRSYEQYF.

This clone was seen more than once but under ten times. The gene calls are TRBV19 and TRBJ2-7; possibly TRBD2 for D (5 bases). Trimming removed 11 bases at V and 0 bases at J, with 17 bases between. This CDR3 has 14 residues. The germline gives CDR1 LNHDA, CDR2 SQIVND (reference sequence). CDR3: CASARAAASYEQYF. The CDR3 DNA follows: TGTGCCTCAGCCCGGGCAGCGGCCTCCTACGAGCAGTACTTC.

J is TRBJ2-7 and V is TRBV12-5; D possibly corresponds to TRBD2 (6 bases). The germline V gene has CDR1 LGHNT and CDR2 FRNRAP. The CDR3 runs 14 residues. V shed 4 bases and J shed 2 bases, with 12 bases lying between them. In DNA form, the CDR3 reads TGTGCTAGTGGTTCCGGACTAAGCCCCTACGAGCAGTACTTC. Translation gives CASGSGLSPYEQYF. Using reference TRBV12-5 and TRBJ2-7 for the parts outside the CDR3, the full variable domain is DARVTQTPRHKVTEMGQEVTMRCQPILGHNTVFWYRQTMMQGLELLAYFRNRAPLDDSGMPKDRFSAEMPDATLATLKIQPSEPRDSAVYFCASGSGLSPYEQYFGPGTRLTVT.

This chain uses TRBV5-4 with TRBJ1-2, with 12 bases that match TRBD1. V dropped 4 bases and J dropped 7; count of bases not matched to a gene: 8. The length of the CDR3 is 15 residues. In germline, CDR1 is SGHNT, CDR2 YYREEE (reference sequence). The CDR3 DNA sequence: TGTGCCAGCAGCCACGGGACAGGGGGCCTTGGTGGCTACACCTTC. Its translation: CASSHGTGGLGGYTF.

The chain employs TRBV4-1 and TRBJ1-1; possibly TRBD1 for D (5 bases). CDR3 length: 17 residues. CDR1 is MGHRA, CDR2 YSYEKL, per germline. Trimming removed 0 bases from V and 5 bases from J, with 19 bases in between. The CDR3 loop reads CASSQDSRMGRGTEAFF. CDR3 sequence (DNA): TGCGCCAGCAGCCAAGACTCTCGAATGGGGCGGGGTACTGAAGCTTTCTTT.

In nucleotides, the CDR3 is TGTGCCAGCAGTTCTGCTGTCGAGGGGTTGGCGGGAGAGCAGTTCTTC. Translated, it gives CASSSAVEGLAGEQFF. V gene TRBV6-5 combines with J gene TRBJ2-1; possibly TRBD2 for D (6 bases). Trimming removed 4 bases from V and 10 bases from J, with 23 bases in between. This CDR3 region has 16 residues. Germline V gene lookup returns CDR1 MNHEY and CDR2 SVGAGI.

The chain joins TRBV29-1 to TRBJ1-2; D is possibly TRBD1 (5 bases). This CDR3 spans 11 amino acids. The germline V gene encodes CDR1 SQVTM and CDR2 ANQGSEA. The V end lost 3 bases, the J end lost 6 bases, and 8 bases lay between the germline ends. The DNA for the CDR3 is TGCAGCGTTGATCGCAGGGATGGCTACACCTTC. This sequence encodes CSVDRRDGYTF.

V and J are TRBV28 and TRBJ2-1; maybe TRBD2 (5 bases). The germline gives CDR1 MDHEN, CDR2 SYDVKM. This CDR3 is 13 amino acids long. Trimming took 4 bases from V and 8 from J, leaving 12 bases between them. CDR3: CASSSSPGYEQFF. The CDR3 DNA reads TGTGCCAGCAGTTCTAGCCCGGGGTATGAGCAGTTCTTC. Variable domain in full (rest from reference TRBV28 and TRBJ2-1): DVKVTQSSRYLVKRTGEKVFLECVQDMDHENMFWYRQDPGLGLRLIYFSYDVKMKEKGDIPEGYSVSREKKERFSLILESASTNQTSMYLCASSSSPGYEQFFGPGTRLTVL.

The chain recombines TRBV18 with TRBJ2-3; 10 positions match TRBD1. Germline V gives CDR1 KGHSH, CDR2 LQKENI. The CDR3 totals 14 residues. The trim removed 4 bases at V and 6 bases at J, leaving 4 bases unmatched. This CDR3 is CASSRDRGSDTQYF. CDR3 DNA sequence: TGTGCCAGCTCACGGGACAGGGGTTCGGATACGCAGTATTTT.

This sequence joins TRBV7-2 and TRBJ2-7, with 8 bases identical to TRBD2. Germline trimming cut 2 bases from V and 4 bases from J; bases unmatched to any gene: 13. CDR1 is SGHTA, CDR2 FQGNSA, per germline. The CDR3 covers 17 residues. The CDR3 region is CASSLLSVGRALYEQYF. The CDR3 nucleotides read TGTGCCAGCAGCTTATTATCGGTCGGGAGGGCTTTATACGAGCAGTACTTC.

V usage is TRBV6-2 or TRBV6-3 and J usage is TRBJ2-3; 7 positions agree with TRBD1. From germline, CDR1 is MNHEY and CDR2 SVGEGT. The CDR3 contains 16 residues. The trim removed 5 bases at V and 4 bases at J, leaving 12 bases unmatched. In DNA form, the CDR3 reads TGTGCCAGCAGTCCCCCCCCCAGGGGGTGGCCAGATACGCAGTATTTT. Protein sequence: CASSPPPRGWPDTQYF.

The chain carries TRBV15 and TRBJ1-1, with D perhaps matching TRBD1 (6 bases). This CDR3 region has 16 residues. With 0 bases removed from V and 0 bases from J, the gap between germline ends came to 11 bases. Germline lookup yields CDR1 LNHNV and CDR2 YYDKDF (reference sequence). The chain's CDR3 is CATSRETGIMNTEAFF. CDR3 DNA sequence: TGTGCCACCAGCAGAGAAACAGGGATAATGAACACTGAAGCTTTCTTT. Together with reference TRBV15 and TRBJ1-1, the CDR3 gives the full variable domain: DAMVIQNPRYQVTQFGKPVTLSCSQTLNHNVMYWYQQKSSQAPKLLFHYYDKDFNNEADTPDNFQSRRPNTSFCFLDIRSPGLGDTAMYLCATSRETGIMNTEAFFGQGTRLTVV.

The chain joins TRBV2 to TRBJ1-1; D perhaps matches TRBD1 (5 bases). Germline V gene data show CDR1 as SNHLY and CDR2 as FYNNEI. The V end was cut by 5 bases, the J end by 5 bases, with 12 bases between. The length of the CDR3 is 13 residues. The CDR3, as DNA: TGTGCCAGCAGTCTTTGGGGGGGGACTGAAGCTTTCTTT. Protein sequence: CASSLWGGTEAFF.

This clone was seen just once. CDR3 in DNA: TGTGCCAGCAGTCTTCGGACTAGCGGAGAGACCCAGTACTTC. It encodes CASSLRTSGETQYF. The chain combines TRBV28 with TRBJ2-5; 10 nucleotides line up with TRBD2. V lost 5 bases to trimming and J lost 4 bases; unmatched junction nucleotides: 4. CDR3 length: 14 residues. Germline assignment: CDR1 MDHEN and CDR2 SYDVKM.

The J gene is TRBJ2-7, the V gene TRBV5-1; 7 nucleotides match TRBD2. The CDR3 runs 14 residues. V gave up 6 bases and J gave up 1 base; unmatched junction bases: 7. Germline-derived CDR1 and CDR2 are SGHRS and YFSETQ. In nucleotides, the CDR3 is TGCGCCAGCACCCAGGGAGGGCTTTCCTACGAGCAGTACTTC. Translation gives CASTQGGLSYEQYF.

The V gene is TRBV28, the J gene TRBJ2-1, with 8 bases matching TRBD2. This CDR3 has 14 amino acids. Germline V gene lookup returns CDR1 MDHEN and CDR2 SYDVKM. Losses at the gene ends were 10 bases for V and 2 bases for J; bases not matched to a gene: 7. In DNA, the CDR3 is TGTGCCACCGGGGGGGGAGGCCCCTACAATGAGCAGTTCTTC. It is translated as CATGGGGPYNEQFF. The full variable domain, with the rest looked up from reference TRBV28 and TRBJ2-1, is DVKVTQSSRYLVKRTGEKVFLECVQDMDHENMFWYRQDPGLGLRLIYFSYDVKMKEKGDIPEGYSVSREKKERFSLILESASTNQTSMYLCATGGGGPYNEQFFGPGTRLTVL.

The gene calls are TRBV2 and TRBJ2-7, with 9 positions matching TRBD1. Germline V gene sequence: CDR1 SNHLY, CDR2 FYNNEI. This CDR3 spans 14 amino acids. The junction had 7 bases not matched to a gene; V was cut back by 8 bases and J by 2 bases. CDR3 DNA: TGTGCCAGCGTCCGGGACAGGGTGACCTACGAGCAGTACTTC. It translates to CASVRDRVTYEQYF.